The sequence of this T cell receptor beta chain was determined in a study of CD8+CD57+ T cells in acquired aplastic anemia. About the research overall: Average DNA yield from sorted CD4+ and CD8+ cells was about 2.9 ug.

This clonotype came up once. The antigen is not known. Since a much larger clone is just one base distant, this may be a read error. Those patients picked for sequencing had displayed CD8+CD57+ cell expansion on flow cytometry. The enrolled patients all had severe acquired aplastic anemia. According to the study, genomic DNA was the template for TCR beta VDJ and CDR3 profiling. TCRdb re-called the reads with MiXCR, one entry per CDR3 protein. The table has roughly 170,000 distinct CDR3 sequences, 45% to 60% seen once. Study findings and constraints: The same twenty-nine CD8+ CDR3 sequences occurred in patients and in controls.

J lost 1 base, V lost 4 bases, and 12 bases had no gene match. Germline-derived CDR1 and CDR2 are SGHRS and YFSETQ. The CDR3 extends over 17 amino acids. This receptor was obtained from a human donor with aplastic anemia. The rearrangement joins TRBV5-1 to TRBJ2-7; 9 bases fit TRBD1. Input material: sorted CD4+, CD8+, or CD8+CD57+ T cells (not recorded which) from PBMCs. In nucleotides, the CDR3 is TGCGCCAGCAGCGAACAGGGACAGGGTACCGAATCCTACGAGCAGTACTTC. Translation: CASSEQGQGTESYEQYF.